These T cell receptor beta chains were read from a single sample in a study of long-term antiretroviral therapy in people with HIV. Sequencing was performed with immunoSEQ multiplex PCR; in TCRdb, only in-frame clones are kept and a portion is missing. The sample has 30,000 to 40,000 clones; roughly 87% are singletons. This specimen consisted of unsorted PBMCs, obtained 0.6 years after starting antiretroviral therapy. Receptor source: a man aged 18 to 35 with HIV. Each CDR3 is given with its conserved first and last residue. Each record gives: V gene, CDR3 protein.

>TRBV2
CASRGRSYEQYF
>TRBV14
CASSQVRTPNEKLFF
>TRBV9
CASSVAEGTGMEKLFF
>TRBV28
CASSLYSLSSYEQYF
>TRBV6-5
CASSYSRVLEQYF
>TRBV6-5
CASSPTESSYNEQFF
>TRBV27
CASTATPGALNTEAFF
>TRBV5-5
CASSLKTSGRGEQYF
>TRBV6-5
CASSYNNYEQYF
>TRBV27
CASSFSGTGGGPYEQYF
>TRBV6-5
CASSYSQTPQATQYF
>TRBV5-5
CASSLVGRSYEQYF
>TRBV7-9
CASSTERQLRDGYEQYF
>TRBV7-3
CASSLTPGTPYEQYF
>TRBV5-1
CASSPGLEFISDTQYF
>TRBV18
CASSPITISGNTIYF
>TRBV15
CATSRDRGYEQYF
>TRBV7-7
CASSRTSRETQYF
>TRBV6-5
CASSSQGDYGYTF
>TRBV7-9
CASSFTGTGSSYEQYF
>TRBV27
CASSPRLASSYEQYF
>TRBV9
CASSSSPADTYNEQFF
>TRBV11-2
CASSLGQNTEAFF
>TRBV6-5
CASSLNPGSGNTIYF
>TRBV6-1
CASSEGSSYNEQFF